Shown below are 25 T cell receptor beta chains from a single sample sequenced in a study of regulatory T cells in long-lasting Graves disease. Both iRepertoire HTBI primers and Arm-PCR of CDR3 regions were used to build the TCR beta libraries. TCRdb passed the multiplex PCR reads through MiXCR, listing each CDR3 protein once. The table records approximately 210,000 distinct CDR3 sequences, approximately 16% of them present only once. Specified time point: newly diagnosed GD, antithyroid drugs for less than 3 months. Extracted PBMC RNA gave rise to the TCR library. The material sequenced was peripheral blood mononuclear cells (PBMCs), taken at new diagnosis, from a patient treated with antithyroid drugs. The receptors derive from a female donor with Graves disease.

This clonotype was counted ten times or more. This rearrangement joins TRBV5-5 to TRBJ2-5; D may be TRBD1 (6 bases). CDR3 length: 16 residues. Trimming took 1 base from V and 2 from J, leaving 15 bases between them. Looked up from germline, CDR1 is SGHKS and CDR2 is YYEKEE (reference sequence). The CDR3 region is CASSLYTGIRQETQYF. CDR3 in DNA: TGTGCCAGCAGCTTGTATACAGGGATAAGGCAAGAGACCCAGTACTTC.

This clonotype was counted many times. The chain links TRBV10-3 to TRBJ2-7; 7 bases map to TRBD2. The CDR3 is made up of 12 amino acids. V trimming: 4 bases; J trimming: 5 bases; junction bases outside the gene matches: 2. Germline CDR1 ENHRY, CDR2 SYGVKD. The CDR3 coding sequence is TGTGCCATCAGTGGCGGGAGCGACGAGCAGTACTTC. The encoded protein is CAISGGSDEQYF.

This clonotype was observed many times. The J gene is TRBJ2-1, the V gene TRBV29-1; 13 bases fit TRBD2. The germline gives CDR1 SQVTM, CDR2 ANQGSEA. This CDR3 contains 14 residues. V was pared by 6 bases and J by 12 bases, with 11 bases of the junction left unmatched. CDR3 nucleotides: TGCAGCGTCTCAGCCGGGACTAGCGGGATGGCGCAGTTCTTC. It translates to CSVSAGTSGMAQFF.

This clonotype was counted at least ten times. The CDR3 loop reads CASSTAGVNQETQYF. DNA for the CDR3: TGTGCCAGCAGCACGGCAGGGGTAAATCAAGAGACCCAGTACTTC. This rearrangement joins TRBV5-4 to TRBJ2-5; TRBD1 is a possible D gene (6 bases). The germline V and J ends were trimmed by 4 bases and 2 bases, with 15 bases remaining between them. CDR3 length: 15 amino acids. CDR1 is SGHNT, CDR2 YYREEE, per germline (reference sequence).

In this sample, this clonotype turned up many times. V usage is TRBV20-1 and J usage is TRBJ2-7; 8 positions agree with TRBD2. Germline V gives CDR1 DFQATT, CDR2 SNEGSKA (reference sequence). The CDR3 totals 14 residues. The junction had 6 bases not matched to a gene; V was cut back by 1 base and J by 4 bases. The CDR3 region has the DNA TGCAGTGCTAGAGTTGGGCTAGCGGGTTACGAGCAGTACTTC. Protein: CSARVGLAGYEQYF.

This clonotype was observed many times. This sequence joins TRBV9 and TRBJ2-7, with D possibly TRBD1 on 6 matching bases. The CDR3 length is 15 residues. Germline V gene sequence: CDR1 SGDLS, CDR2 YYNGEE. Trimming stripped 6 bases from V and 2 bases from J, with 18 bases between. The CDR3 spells CASTKPRTDTYEQYF. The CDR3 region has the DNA TGTGCCAGCACCAAACCCCGGACAGATACCTACGAGCAGTACTTC.

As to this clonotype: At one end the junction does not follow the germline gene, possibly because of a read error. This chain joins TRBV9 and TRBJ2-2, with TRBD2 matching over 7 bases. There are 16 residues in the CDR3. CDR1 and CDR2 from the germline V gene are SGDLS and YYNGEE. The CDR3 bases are TGCGCCAGCAGCTTGGGTAGCGGGCCCTACACCGGGGAGCTGTTTTTT. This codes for CASSLGSGPYTGELFF.

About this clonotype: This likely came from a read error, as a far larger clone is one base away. CDR3: CANRGTSGTQETQYF. The CDR3 DNA sequence: TGTGCCAACAGGGGGACTAGCGGGACCCAAGAGACCCAGTACTTC. V usage is TRBV7-2 and J usage is TRBJ2-5, with TRBD2 matching over 13 bases. CDR1 is SGHTA, CDR2 FQGNSA, per germline. V lost 10 bases to trimming and J lost 1 base; unmatched junction nucleotides: 6. The CDR3 totals 15 residues.

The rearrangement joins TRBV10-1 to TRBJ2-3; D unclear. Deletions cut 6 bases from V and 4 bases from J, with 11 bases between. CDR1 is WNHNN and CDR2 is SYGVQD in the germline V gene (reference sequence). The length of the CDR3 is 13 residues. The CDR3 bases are TGCGCCAGCAGCCAAAGTGGCGCAGATACGCAGTATTTT. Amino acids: CASSQSGADTQYF.

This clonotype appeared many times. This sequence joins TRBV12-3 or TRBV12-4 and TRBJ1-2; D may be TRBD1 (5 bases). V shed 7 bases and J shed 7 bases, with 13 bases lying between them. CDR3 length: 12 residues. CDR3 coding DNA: TGTGCCAGCACCCTTCGGGGGGGTGGCTACACCTTC. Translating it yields CASTLRGGGYTF.

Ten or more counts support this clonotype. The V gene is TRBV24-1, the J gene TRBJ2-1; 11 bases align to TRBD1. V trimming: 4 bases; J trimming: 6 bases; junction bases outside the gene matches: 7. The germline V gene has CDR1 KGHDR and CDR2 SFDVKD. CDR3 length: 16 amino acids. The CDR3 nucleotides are TGTGCCACCAGTGACCTCGGACAGGGGGCGATCAATGAGCAGTTCTTC. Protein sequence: CATSDLGQGAINEQFF.

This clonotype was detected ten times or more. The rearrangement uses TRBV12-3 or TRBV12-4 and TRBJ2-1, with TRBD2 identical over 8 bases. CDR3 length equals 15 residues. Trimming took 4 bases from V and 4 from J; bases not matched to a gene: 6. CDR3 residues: CASSSWTSRYNEQFF. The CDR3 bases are TGTGCCAGCAGTTCGTGGACTAGCCGTTACAATGAGCAGTTCTTC.

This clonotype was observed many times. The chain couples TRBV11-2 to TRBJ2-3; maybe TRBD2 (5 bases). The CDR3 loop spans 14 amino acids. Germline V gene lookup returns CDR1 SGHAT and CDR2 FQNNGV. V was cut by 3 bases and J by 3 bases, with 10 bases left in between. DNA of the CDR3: TGTGCCAGCAGCTTTAGTAGAGGGACAGATACGCAGTATTTT. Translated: CASSFSRGTDTQYF.

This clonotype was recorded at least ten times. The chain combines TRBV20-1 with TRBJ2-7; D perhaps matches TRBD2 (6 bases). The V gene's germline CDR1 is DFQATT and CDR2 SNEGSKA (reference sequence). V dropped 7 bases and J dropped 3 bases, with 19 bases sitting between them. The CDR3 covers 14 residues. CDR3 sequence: CSGTESSGGYEQYF. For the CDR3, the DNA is TGCAGTGGCACGGAGAGTAGCGGAGGCTACGAGCAGTACTTC.

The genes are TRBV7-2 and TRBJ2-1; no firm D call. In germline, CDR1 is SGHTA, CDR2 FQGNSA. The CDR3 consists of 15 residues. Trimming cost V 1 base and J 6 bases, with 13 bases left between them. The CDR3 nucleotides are TGTGCCAGCAGCTTAGGAGTATCCGGAACCAATGAGCAGTTCTTC. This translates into CASSLGVSGTNEQFF.

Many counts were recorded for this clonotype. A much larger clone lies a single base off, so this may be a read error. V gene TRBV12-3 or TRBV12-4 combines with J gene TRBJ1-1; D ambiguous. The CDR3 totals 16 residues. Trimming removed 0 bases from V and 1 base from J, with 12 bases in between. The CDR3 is CASSLASSQKNTEAFF. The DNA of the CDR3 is TGTGCCAGCAGTTTAGCTAGTTCACAAAAGAACACTGAAGCTTTCTTT.

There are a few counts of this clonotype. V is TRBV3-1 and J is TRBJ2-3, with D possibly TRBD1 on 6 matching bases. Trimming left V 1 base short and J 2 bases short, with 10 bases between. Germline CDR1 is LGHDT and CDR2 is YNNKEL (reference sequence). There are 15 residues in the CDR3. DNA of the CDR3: TGTGCCAGCAGCCAAGCACAGGGTATCACAGATACGCAGTATTTT. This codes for CASSQAQGITDTQYF.

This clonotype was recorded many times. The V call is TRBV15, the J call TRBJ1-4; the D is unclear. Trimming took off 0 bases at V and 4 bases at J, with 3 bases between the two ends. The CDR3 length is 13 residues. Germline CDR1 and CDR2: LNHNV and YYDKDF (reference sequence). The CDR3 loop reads CATSRDYNEKLFF. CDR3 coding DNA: TGTGCCACCAGCAGAGACTATAATGAAAAACTGTTTTTT.

In DNA, the CDR3 is TGCAGTGCTACGGGGGGGGCTGGGGAGACCCAGTACTTC. Protein product: CSATGGAGETQYF. The chain uses TRBV20-1 and TRBJ2-5, with 8 bases matching TRBD2. Germline V gives CDR1 DFQATT, CDR2 SNEGSKA (reference sequence). The CDR3 has 13 residues. V lost 4 bases and J lost 5; bases outside the gene matches: 6.

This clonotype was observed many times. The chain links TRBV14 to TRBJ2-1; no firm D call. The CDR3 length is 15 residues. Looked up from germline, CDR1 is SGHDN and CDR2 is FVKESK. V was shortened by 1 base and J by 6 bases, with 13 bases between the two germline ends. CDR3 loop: CASSQGGTVLNEQFF. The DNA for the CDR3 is TGTGCCAGCAGCCAAGGCGGAACTGTCCTCAATGAGCAGTTCTTC.

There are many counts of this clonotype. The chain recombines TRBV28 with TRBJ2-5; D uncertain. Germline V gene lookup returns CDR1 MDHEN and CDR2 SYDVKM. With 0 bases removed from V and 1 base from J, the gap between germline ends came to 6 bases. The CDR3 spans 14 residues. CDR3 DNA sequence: TGTGCCAGCAGTTTATGGGGCGGCCAAGAGACCCAGTACTTC. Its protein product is CASSLWGGQETQYF.

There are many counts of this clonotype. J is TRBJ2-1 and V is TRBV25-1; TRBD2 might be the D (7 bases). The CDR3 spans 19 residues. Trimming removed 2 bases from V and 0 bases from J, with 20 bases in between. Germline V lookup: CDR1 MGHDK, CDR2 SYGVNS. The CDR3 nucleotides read TGTGCCAGCAGTGAACCCTTGGGGGCTAGCGGTCGCTCCTACAATGAGCAGTTCTTC. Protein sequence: CASSEPLGASGRSYNEQFF.

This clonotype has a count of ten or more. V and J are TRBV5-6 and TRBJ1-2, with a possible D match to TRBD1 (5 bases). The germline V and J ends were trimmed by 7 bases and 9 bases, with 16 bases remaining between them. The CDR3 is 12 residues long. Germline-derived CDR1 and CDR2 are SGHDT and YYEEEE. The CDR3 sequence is CASVGGLRSYTF. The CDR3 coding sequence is TGTGCCAGCGTTGGGGGTCTGAGGAGCTACACCTTC.

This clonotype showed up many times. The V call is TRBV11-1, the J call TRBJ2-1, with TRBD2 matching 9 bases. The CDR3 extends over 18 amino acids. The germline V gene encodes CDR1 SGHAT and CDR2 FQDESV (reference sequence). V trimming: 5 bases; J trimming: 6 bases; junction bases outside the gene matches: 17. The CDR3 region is CASSHPPLLAGRCNEQFF. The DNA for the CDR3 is TGTGCCAGCAGCCACCCCCCTCTTCTAGCGGGAAGGTGCAATGAGCAGTTCTTC.

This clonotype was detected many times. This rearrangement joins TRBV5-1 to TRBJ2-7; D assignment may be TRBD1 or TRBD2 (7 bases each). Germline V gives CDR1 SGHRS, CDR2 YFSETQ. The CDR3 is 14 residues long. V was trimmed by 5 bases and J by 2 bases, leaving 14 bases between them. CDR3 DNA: TGCGCCAGCAGGGCGGGGGACAGTGCCTACGAGCAGTACTTC. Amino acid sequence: CASRAGDSAYEQYF.